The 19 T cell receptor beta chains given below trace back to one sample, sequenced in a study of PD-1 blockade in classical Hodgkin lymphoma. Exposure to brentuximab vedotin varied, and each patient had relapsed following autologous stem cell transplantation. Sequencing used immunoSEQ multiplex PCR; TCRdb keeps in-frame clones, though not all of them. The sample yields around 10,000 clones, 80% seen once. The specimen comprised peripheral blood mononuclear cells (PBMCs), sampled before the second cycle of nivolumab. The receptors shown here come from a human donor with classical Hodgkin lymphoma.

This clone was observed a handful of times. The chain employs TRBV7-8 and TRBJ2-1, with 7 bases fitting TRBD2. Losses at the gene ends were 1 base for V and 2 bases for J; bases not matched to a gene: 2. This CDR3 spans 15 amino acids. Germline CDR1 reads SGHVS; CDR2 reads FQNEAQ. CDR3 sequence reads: CASSLGGSTYNEQFF. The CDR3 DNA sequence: TGTGCCAGCAGCTTAGGCGGGAGTACCTACAATGAGCAGTTCTTC.

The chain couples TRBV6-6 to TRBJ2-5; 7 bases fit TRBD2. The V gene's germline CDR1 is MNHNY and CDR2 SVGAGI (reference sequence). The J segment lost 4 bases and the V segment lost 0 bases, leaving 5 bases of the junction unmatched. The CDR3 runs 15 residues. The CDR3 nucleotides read TGTGCCAGCAGTTACTCGACATTAGCGGGAGAGACCCAGTACTTC. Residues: CASSYSTLAGETQYF.

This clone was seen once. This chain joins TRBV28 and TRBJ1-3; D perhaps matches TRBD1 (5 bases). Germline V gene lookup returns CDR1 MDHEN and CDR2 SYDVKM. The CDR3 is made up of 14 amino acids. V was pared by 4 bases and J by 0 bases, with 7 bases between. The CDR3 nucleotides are TGTGCCAGCAGTTCTGGGGGCTCTGGAAACACCATATATTTT. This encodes CASSSGGSGNTIYF. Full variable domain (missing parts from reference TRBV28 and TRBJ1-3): DVKVTQSSRYLVKRTGEKVFLECVQDMDHENMFWYRQDPGLGLRLIYFSYDVKMKEKGDIPEGYSVSREKKERFSLILESASTNQTSMYLCASSSGGSGNTIYFGEGSWLTVV.

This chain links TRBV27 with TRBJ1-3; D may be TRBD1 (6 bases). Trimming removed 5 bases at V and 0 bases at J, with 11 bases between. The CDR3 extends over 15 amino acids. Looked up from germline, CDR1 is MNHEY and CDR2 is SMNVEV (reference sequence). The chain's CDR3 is CASSLTGSSGNTIYF. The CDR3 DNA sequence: TGTGCCAGCAGTCTGACAGGAAGCTCTGGAAACACCATATATTTT.

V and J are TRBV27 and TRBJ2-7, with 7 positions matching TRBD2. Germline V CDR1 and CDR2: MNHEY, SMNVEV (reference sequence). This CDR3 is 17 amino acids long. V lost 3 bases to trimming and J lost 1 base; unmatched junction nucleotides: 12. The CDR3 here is CASSFPPGGLRSYEQYF. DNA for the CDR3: TGTGCCAGCAGTTTCCCTCCGGGGGGACTCCGTTCCTACGAGCAGTACTTC.

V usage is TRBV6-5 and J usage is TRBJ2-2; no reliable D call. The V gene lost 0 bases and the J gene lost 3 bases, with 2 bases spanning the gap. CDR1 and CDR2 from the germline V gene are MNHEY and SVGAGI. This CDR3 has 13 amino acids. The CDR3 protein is CASSYSYTGELFF. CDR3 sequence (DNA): TGTGCCAGCAGTTACTCTTACACCGGGGAGCTGTTTTTT.

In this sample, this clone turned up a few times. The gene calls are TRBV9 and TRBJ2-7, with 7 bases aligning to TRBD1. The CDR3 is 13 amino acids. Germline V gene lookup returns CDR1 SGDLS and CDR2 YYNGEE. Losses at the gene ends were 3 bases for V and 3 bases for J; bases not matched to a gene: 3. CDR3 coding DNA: TGTGCCAGCAGCGGACAGGGAGACTACGAGCAGTACTTC. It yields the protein CASSGQGDYEQYF.

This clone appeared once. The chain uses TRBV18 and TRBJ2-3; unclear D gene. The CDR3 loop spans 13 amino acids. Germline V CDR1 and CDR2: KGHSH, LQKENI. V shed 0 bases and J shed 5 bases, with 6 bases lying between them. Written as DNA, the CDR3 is TGTGCCAGCTCACCACCTCCTGGAGATACGCAGTATTTT. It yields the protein CASSPPPGDTQYF.

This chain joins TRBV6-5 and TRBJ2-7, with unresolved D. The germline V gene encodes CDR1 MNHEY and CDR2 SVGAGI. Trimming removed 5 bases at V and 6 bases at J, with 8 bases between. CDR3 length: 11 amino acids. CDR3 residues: CASSDKSEQYF. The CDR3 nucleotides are TGTGCCAGCAGTGACAAAAGCGAGCAGTACTTC.

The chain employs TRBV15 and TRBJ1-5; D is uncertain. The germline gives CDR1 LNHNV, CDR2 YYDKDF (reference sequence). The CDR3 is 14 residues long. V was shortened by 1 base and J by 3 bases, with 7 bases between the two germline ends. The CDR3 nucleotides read TGTGCCACCAGCAGAGCCGGGGACAATCAGCCCCAGCATTTT. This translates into CATSRAGDNQPQHF.

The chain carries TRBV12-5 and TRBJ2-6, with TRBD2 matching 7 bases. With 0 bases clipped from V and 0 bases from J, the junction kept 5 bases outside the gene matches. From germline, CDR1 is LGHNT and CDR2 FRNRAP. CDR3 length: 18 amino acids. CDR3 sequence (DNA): TGTGCTAGTGGTTTGGTAGGCGGGGGAGTCTCTGGGGCCAACGTCCTGACTTTC. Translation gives CASGLVGGGVSGANVLTF.

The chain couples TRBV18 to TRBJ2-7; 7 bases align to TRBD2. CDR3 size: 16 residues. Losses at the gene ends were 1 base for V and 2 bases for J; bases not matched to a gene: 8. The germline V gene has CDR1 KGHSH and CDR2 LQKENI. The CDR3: CASSPLGGSGAYEQYF. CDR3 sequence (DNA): TGTGCCAGCTCACCACTTGGCGGGAGTGGTGCCTACGAGCAGTACTTC.

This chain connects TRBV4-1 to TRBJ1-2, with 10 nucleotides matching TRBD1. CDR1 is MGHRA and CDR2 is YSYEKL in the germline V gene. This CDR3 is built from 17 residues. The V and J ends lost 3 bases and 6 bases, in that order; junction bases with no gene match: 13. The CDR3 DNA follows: TGCGCCAGCAGCCACTTTGGCCGGGACAGGGGCCTTAATGGCTACACCTTC. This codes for CASSHFGRDRGLNGYTF.

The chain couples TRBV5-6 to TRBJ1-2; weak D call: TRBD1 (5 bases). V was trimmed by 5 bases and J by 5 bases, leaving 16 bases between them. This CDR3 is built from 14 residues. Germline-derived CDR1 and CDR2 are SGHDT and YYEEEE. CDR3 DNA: TGTGCCAGCAGTTCCACCGACAGACCTTATGGCTACACCTTC. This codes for CASSSTDRPYGYTF. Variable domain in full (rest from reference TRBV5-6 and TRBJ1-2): DAGVTQSPTHLIKTRGQQVTLRCSPKSGHDTVSWYQQALGQGPQFIFQYYEEEERQRGNFPDRFSGHQFPNYSSELNVNALLLGDSALYLCASSSTDRPYGYTFGSGTRLTVV.

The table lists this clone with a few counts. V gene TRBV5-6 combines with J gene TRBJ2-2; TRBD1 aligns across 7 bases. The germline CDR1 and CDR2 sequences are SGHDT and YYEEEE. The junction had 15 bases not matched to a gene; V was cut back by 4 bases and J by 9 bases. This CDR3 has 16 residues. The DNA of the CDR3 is TGTGCCAGCAGCCCCAATGGGGACAGATCACACCGGGAGCTGTTTTTT. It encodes CASSPNGDRSHRELFF. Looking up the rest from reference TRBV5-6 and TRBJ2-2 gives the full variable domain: DAGVTQSPTHLIKTRGQQVTLRCSPKSGHDTVSWYQQALGQGPQFIFQYYEEEERQRGNFPDRFSGHQFPNYSSELNVNALLLGDSALYLCASSPNGDRSHRELFFGEGSRLTVL.

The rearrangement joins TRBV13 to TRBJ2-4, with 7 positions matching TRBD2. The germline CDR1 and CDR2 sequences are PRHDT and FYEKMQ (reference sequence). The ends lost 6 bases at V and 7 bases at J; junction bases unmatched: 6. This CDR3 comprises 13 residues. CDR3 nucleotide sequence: TGTGCCAGCAGAGGGAGGGGAGGGAACATTCAGTACTTC. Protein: CASRGRGGNIQYF.

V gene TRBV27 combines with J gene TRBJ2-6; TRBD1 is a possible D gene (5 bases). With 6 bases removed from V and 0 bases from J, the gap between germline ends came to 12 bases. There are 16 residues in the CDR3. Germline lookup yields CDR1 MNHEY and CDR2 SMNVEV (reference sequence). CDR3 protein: CASRDMTFSGANVLTF. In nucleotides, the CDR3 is TGTGCCAGCAGGGACATGACCTTCTCTGGGGCCAACGTCCTGACTTTC.

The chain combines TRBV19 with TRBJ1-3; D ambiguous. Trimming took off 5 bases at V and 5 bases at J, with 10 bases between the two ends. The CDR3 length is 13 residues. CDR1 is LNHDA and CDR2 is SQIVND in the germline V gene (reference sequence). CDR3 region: CASSLHYRNTIYF. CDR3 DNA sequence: TGTGCCAGTAGTCTTCACTATAGAAACACCATATATTTT. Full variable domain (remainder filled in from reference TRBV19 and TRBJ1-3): DGGITQSPKYLFRKEGQNVTLSCEQNLNHDAMYWYRQDPGQGLRLIYYSQIVNDFQKGDIAEGYSVSREKKESFPLTVTSAQKNPTAFYLCASSLHYRNTIYFGEGSWLTVV.

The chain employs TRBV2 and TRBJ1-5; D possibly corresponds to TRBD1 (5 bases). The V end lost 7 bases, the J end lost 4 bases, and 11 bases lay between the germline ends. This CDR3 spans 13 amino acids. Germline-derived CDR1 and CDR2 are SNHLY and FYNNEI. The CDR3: CASTPRQNQPQHF. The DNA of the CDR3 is TGTGCCAGCACTCCTCGACAGAATCAGCCCCAGCATTTT.